The clone carrying this T cell receptor beta chain came up a few times. V lost 0 bases and J lost 7, with 17 bases in between. CDR1 is LGHNA, CDR2 YSLEER, per germline. This CDR3 is 16 amino acids long. TCRdb used MiXCR to reprocess the PCR reads, holding one entry per CDR3 protein. The sample has fewer than 15,000 distinct CDR3 sequences, more than 45% seen once. This sample is drawn from a study of tumor-infiltrating lymphocytes in oesophageal squamous cell carcinoma. The genes are TRBV4-3 and TRBJ2-3; D might be TRBD2 (5 bases). The specimen was blood. The TCR sequence derives from a female donor with esophageal squamous cell carcinoma. This CDR3 reads CASSQDRAVPGNTQYF. The CDR3 DNA follows: TGCGCCAGCAGCCAAGATCGAGCGGTCCCTGGAAATACGCAGTATTTT.